One sample yielded the 2 T cell receptor beta chains listed below, sequenced in a study of T cell changes during pregnancy in multiple sclerosis (dated by TCRdb to between 2017 and 2020). The protocol used for the library was the immunoSEQ multiplex PCR assay. In TCRdb, the immuneACCESS table is reduced to in-frame sequences with V and J assigned. These tables do not hold every clone; where another copy was compared, an unresolved V gene accounts for under half, and the others remain unexplained. This sample has over 55,000 clones in its table, and approximately 92% of those were observed once. The ten largest clones add up to approximately 3% of the sample. Source: CD8+ T cells from peripheral blood mononuclear cells, taken in the third trimester of pregnancy. The source is a female donor in good health, enrolled as a control in a pregnancy study.

The CDR3 region is CASRGTGLGYEQFF. CDR3 bases: TGTGCCAGCAGAGGGACAGGGCTCGGCTATGAGCAGTTCTTC. The chain joins TRBV7-2 to TRBJ2-1; 9 nucleotides line up with TRBD1. V trimming: 6 bases; J trimming: 8 bases; junction bases outside the gene matches: 8. The CDR3 loop spans 14 amino acids. From germline, CDR1 is SGHTA and CDR2 FQGNSA.

The chain combines TRBV5-1 with TRBJ2-3; weak D call: TRBD1 (6 bases). V was clipped by 7 bases and J by 1 base, with 16 bases between them. Germline-derived CDR1 and CDR2 are SGHRS and YFSETQ. CDR3 length equals 15 residues. Here the CDR3 reads CASVYTGWGTDTQYF. CDR3 nucleotide sequence: TGCGCCAGCGTCTACACAGGGTGGGGCACAGATACGCAGTATTTT.